The 20 T cell receptor beta chains given below trace back to one sample, sequenced in a study of blood T cell repertoires in COVID-19 (dated by TCRdb to the early 2020s). The library was prepared using the immunoSEQ multiplex PCR assay. TCRdb carries this immuneACCESS record with in-frame sequences only. Its versions omit some clonotypes, under half of them owing to an unresolved V gene in the studies checked, with the rest unexplained. Here the sample has 250,000 to 300,000 clones; approximately 89% occur a single time. 2.2% of the sample lies in the top ten. Sequenced sample: peripheral blood. These receptor sequences come from a woman aged 25 to 45 with COVID-19, enrolled during active disease.

V is TRBV29-1 and J is TRBJ1-1; TRBD1 aligns across 10 bases. Per the germline V gene, CDR1 is SQVTM and CDR2 is ANQGSEA. The CDR3 totals 12 residues. V gave up 7 bases and J gave up 4 bases; unmatched junction bases: 3. The CDR3 region is CSADRGRTEAFF. The DNA of the CDR3 is TGCAGCGCCGACAGGGGGCGCACTGAAGCTTTCTTT.

The V and J genes are TRBV11-2 and TRBJ1-2; perhaps TRBD1 as D (6 bases). The germline CDR1 and CDR2 sequences are SGHAT and FQNNGV. V lost 5 bases and J 5 bases, leaving 15 bases between the germline ends. CDR3 length: 14 amino acids. The CDR3: CASSAGAGEYGYTF. CDR3 coding DNA: TGTGCCAGCAGCGCAGGGGCAGGGGAATATGGCTACACCTTC.

This chain uses TRBV27 with TRBJ2-6; weak D call: TRBD2 (6 bases). The V gene lost 11 bases and the J gene lost 0 bases, with 14 bases spanning the gap. Per the germline V gene, CDR1 is MNHEY and CDR2 is SMNVEV (reference sequence). This CDR3 is built from 15 residues. CDR3: CASTGSFSGANVLTF. CDR3 DNA sequence: TGTGCCTCCACCGGGAGCTTCTCTGGGGCCAACGTCCTGACTTTC.

The rearrangement joins TRBV2 to TRBJ1-5; TRBD1 aligns across 10 bases. V trimming: 6 bases; J trimming: 0 bases; junction bases outside the gene matches: 2. The CDR3 is 15 amino acids. Germline CDR1 is SNHLY and CDR2 is FYNNEI. The CDR3 sequence: CASRGTGDSNQPQHF. Written as DNA, the CDR3 is TGTGCCAGCAGAGGGACAGGGGATAGCAATCAGCCCCAGCATTTT.

The genes are TRBV29-1 and TRBJ2-3; a weak D match, TRBD2 (6 bases). CDR1 is SQVTM and CDR2 is ANQGSEA in the germline V gene. V lost 4 bases, J lost 1 base, and 9 bases lay in between. The CDR3 is 13 residues long. The CDR3 DNA reads as TGCAGCGTTGGGGAGGCGGGCACAGATACGCAGTATTTT. The encoded protein is CSVGEAGTDTQYF.

The V gene is TRBV5-1, the J gene TRBJ1-2; TRBD1 matches 7 bases. With V trimmed by 5 bases and J by 2 bases, 12 bases remained unmatched. The CDR3 has 16 amino acids. Germline V CDR1 and CDR2: SGHRS, YFSETQ. The CDR3 DNA sequence: TGCGCCAGCAGTCCTGAGCTGGACAGGCGAAACTATGGCTACACCTTC. It yields the protein CASSPELDRRNYGYTF.

The sample holds many counts of this clone. V usage is TRBV6-5 and J usage is TRBJ2-1, with a possible D match to TRBD2 (5 bases). The CDR3 sequence is 15 residues long. Germline CDR1 reads MNHEY; CDR2 reads SVGAGI. V was pared by 6 bases and J by 0 bases, with 12 bases between. The CDR3 is CASRPVASSYNEQFF. The CDR3 DNA reads TGTGCCAGCAGACCCGTAGCGTCCTCCTACAATGAGCAGTTCTTC.

The chain recombines TRBV30 with TRBJ1-6, with TRBD1 matching 8 bases. The germline gives CDR1 GTSNPN, CDR2 SVGIG (reference sequence). This CDR3 is built from 14 residues. Germline trimming cut 2 bases from V and 9 bases from J; bases unmatched to any gene: 6. CDR3 in DNA: TGTGCCTGGAGTAAAGGACAGGGTTCTTCACCCCTCCACTTT. It is translated as CAWSKGQGSSPLHF.

The chain links TRBV19 to TRBJ2-1, with 12 bases matching TRBD2. CDR1 is LNHDA and CDR2 is SQIVND in the germline V gene (reference sequence). This CDR3 region has 15 residues. The V and J ends lost 5 bases and 8 bases, in that order; junction bases with no gene match: 7. In DNA form, the CDR3 reads TGTGCCAGTAGTTTCGCACTAGCGGGAGGCTATGAGCAGTTCTTC. Amino acids: CASSFALAGGYEQFF.

V and J are TRBV27 and TRBJ2-7; possibly TRBD2 for D (6 bases). Germline loops: CDR1 MNHEY, CDR2 SMNVEV (reference sequence). This CDR3 contains 15 residues. V lost 6 bases and J 4 bases, leaving 19 bases between the germline ends. The CDR3 is CASRGGARSLYEQYF. CDR3 in DNA: TGTGCCAGCAGGGGCGGGGCACGAAGCTTATACGAGCAGTACTTC.

A few counts support this clone. The V and J genes are TRBV5-1 and TRBJ2-7, with a tentative D call TRBD2 (6 bases). Deletions cut 0 bases from V and 0 bases from J, with 10 bases between. The CDR3 has 15 residues. CDR1 and CDR2 (germline): SGHRS, YFSETQ. CDR3 bases: TGCGCCAGCAGCTTGGAGGGACTGAGCTCCTACGAGCAGTACTTC. Protein product: CASSLEGLSSYEQYF.

The rearrangement links TRBV7-9 to TRBJ2-7; possibly TRBD2 for D (6 bases). Trimming took 1 base from V and 5 from J, leaving 12 bases between them. Germline-derived CDR1 and CDR2 are SEHNR and FQNEAQ (reference sequence). The CDR3 sequence is 14 residues long. This CDR3 reads CASSLVAREDEQYF. The CDR3 coding sequence is TGTGCCAGCAGCTTAGTTGCCAGGGAGGACGAGCAGTACTTC. Complete variable domain (other parts from reference TRBV7-9 and TRBJ2-7): DTGVSQNPRHKITKRGQNVTFRCDPISEHNRLYWYRQTLGQGPEFLTYFQNEAQLEKSRLLSDRFSAERPKGSFSTLEIQRTEQGDSAMYLCASSLVAREDEQYFGPGTRLTVT.

The gene calls are TRBV10-3 and TRBJ2-3; D unclear. CDR3 size: 14 residues. Trimming removed 3 bases from V and 0 bases from J, with 7 bases in between. From germline, CDR1 is ENHRY and CDR2 SYGVKD. The CDR3 loop reads CAISDARSTDTQYF. CDR3 nucleotides: TGTGCCATCAGTGATGCGAGGAGCACAGATACGCAGTATTTT.

V usage is TRBV19 and J usage is TRBJ2-5; the D gene is possibly TRBD1 (6 bases). CDR1 is LNHDA, CDR2 SQIVND, per germline (reference sequence). The V gene lost 3 bases and the J gene lost 2 bases, with 10 bases spanning the gap. The CDR3 length is 14 residues. CDR3 nucleotides: TGTGCCAGTAGTATTTGGGGGCGGCAAGAGACCCAGTACTTC. Amino acids: CASSIWGRQETQYF.

CDR3 loop: CASSFYPQGEQFF. The CDR3 bases are TGTGCCAGCAGTTTCTACCCCCAGGGTGAGCAGTTCTTC. The J gene is TRBJ2-1, the V gene TRBV27; tentatively, D is TRBD1 (5 bases). Trimming shortened V by 3 bases and J by 9 bases, and 12 bases separated the two germline ends. The CDR3 runs to 13 residues. CDR1 MNHEY and CDR2 SMNVEV come from the germline V gene (reference sequence).

The rearrangement links TRBV28 to TRBJ1-1; D remains ambiguous. The CDR3 is 14 residues long. The V gene's germline CDR1 is MDHEN and CDR2 SYDVKM. V was cut by 3 bases and J by 3 bases, with 11 bases left in between. CDR3 in amino acids: CASSLGSRYTEAFF. DNA of the CDR3: TGTGCCAGCAGTTTGGGCAGCCGGTACACTGAAGCTTTCTTT.

In its sample, this clone was seen once. The chain has TRBV18 and TRBJ1-1; D may be TRBD1 (6 bases). The germline V and J ends were trimmed by 4 bases and 3 bases, with 12 bases remaining between them. Germline V CDR1 and CDR2: KGHSH, LQKENI. The CDR3 spans 14 residues. In DNA, the CDR3 is TGTGCCAGCTCACAGAGGGGGTTGGACACTGAAGCTTTCTTT. Translation gives CASSQRGLDTEAFF.

The V gene is TRBV4-1, the J gene TRBJ2-1; D is uncertain. The V gene lost 0 bases and the J gene lost 7 bases, with 16 bases spanning the gap. Germline lookup yields CDR1 MGHRA and CDR2 YSYEKL. This CDR3 contains 16 residues. CDR3 amino acids: CASSQDPGKDRNEQFF. The DNA for the CDR3 is TGCGCCAGCAGCCAAGATCCGGGTAAGGATCGGAATGAGCAGTTCTTC.

The sample holds one count of this clone. This chain joins TRBV29-1 and TRBJ2-1; a weak D match, TRBD2 (7 bases). CDR3 length equals 13 residues. Trimming shortened V by 7 bases and J by 4 bases, and 14 bases separated the two germline ends. Germline V gene data show CDR1 as SQVTM and CDR2 as ANQGSEA. Here the CDR3 reads CSAIQGGYNEQFF. Written as DNA, the CDR3 is TGCAGCGCCATACAGGGAGGGTACAATGAGCAGTTCTTC.

The chain combines TRBV27 with TRBJ2-3; a weak D match, TRBD1 (5 bases). The CDR3 is 15 residues long. V lost 3 bases to trimming and J lost 0 bases, with 10 bases between them. Germline values: CDR1 MNHEY, CDR2 SMNVEV (reference sequence). The CDR3 reads CASSFRTRSTDTQYF. CDR3 nucleotide sequence: TGTGCCAGCAGTTTCCGGACACGAAGCACAGATACGCAGTATTTT.